The TCR beta chain described here comes from a study of cytomegalovirus exposure and HLA in healthy donors. Findings and caveats of the study: The productive fraction for most TCR beta V segments was about 87% or about 30% in an earlier analysis.

The PCR made use of 60 Vbeta and 13 Jbeta primers. Per the original methods: As a later analysis found, there were 80 million or so unique TCR beta chains, of which some 10 million were shared. Data came from immunoSEQ multiplex PCR; TCRdb stores just in-frame clones and leaves some out. The V and J calls and clone size are taken from that table; D and trimming were inferred from the DNA. The sample consists of approximately 140,000 clones, roughly three quarters of them appearing once. As to this clone: Its antigen is still unknown. A junction end diverges from the germline sequence, so it may reflect a read error.

The CDR3 contains 13 residues. Germline CDR1 reads MNHEY; CDR2 reads SVGAGI. The source material was PBMCs. The sequence derives from a woman aged 35 to 49 in good health and CMV-seronegative. The chain is built from TRBV6-5 and TRBJ2-5, with a weak D call TRBD1 (6 bases). The J call could be wrong; TRBJ2-7 is a better fit for the DNA end. This chain's CDR3 is CASSYQTGYEQYF. CDR3 coding DNA: TGCGCCAGCAGTTACCAGACAGGTTACGAGCAGTACTTC.